This T cell receptor (beta chain) derives from a study of blood T cell repertoires in COVID-19. For the study at large: COVID-19 samples, acute and convalescent, were from the United States, Italy and Spain. PBMCs, B-cell-depleted T cells, or T cells were the source of the cDNA or gDNA that made up the material.

This CDR3 spans 14 amino acids. V dropped 4 bases and J dropped 3; count of bases not matched to a gene: 4. Germline-derived CDR1 and CDR2 are SGHTA and FQGTGA. In the original workflow: Estimates of nucleated cell counts were drawn from the amplification of reference gene primers. Sequenced by immunoSEQ multiplex PCR; TCRdb stores in-frame clones only, minus some. The DNA gave D and trimming, while V, J and clone size come from that table. The sample records about 150,000 clones, around 83% being singletons. The source of this sequence is a woman at least 80 years old with acute or convalescent COVID-19. The sample comprised peripheral blood. The gene calls are TRBV7-3 and TRBJ2-3; TRBD2 agrees at 7 bases. The CDR3: CASSSGGITDTQYF. The DNA for the CDR3 is TGTGCCAGCAGCTCGGGGGGTATAACAGATACGCAGTATTTT.